The 27 T cell receptor beta chains listed next were all sequenced from one sample in a study of T-cell memory formation after mild COVID-19. TCRdb re-analysed the 5' RACE reads in MiXCR, keeping a single row per CDR3 protein. The data hold fewer than 600,000 distinct CDR3 sequences, with less than 25% observed a single time. The source material was PBMCs or a T cell subset sorted from them (not recorded which). All receptors come from an adult woman who had mild COVID-19 (a few samples of this study predate the infection). Cell type and time point are not known.

Ten or more counts support this clonotype. This chain joins TRBV6-5 and TRBJ2-2; D perhaps matches TRBD1 (5 bases). This CDR3 is built from 15 residues. Trimming took 5 bases from V and 5 from J, leaving 15 bases between them. CDR1 is MNHEY and CDR2 is SVGAGI in the germline V gene. CDR3 sequence: CASSPNGQGTGELFF. The CDR3 DNA reads TGTGCCAGCAGTCCTAACGGCCAGGGAACCGGGGAGCTGTTTTTT.

This clonotype has only a few counts. The chain combines TRBV7-9 with TRBJ2-1, with D tentatively TRBD2 (7 bases). Germline values: CDR1 SEHNR, CDR2 FQNEAQ (reference sequence). This CDR3 region has 15 residues. V gave up 6 bases and J gave up 7 bases, with 19 bases separating them. The CDR3 sequence: CASSPPGGPVNEQFF. CDR3 DNA: TGTGCCAGCAGTCCCCCCGGGGGGCCTGTTAATGAGCAGTTCTTC.

This clonotype occurred a few times. This chain joins TRBV29-1 and TRBJ2-2, with 9 bases lining up with TRBD1. Trimming took 8 bases from V and 3 from J; bases not matched to a gene: 7. CDR3 length: 14 residues. Germline CDR1 and CDR2: SQVTM and ANQGSEA. Written as DNA, the CDR3 is TGCAGCATAAGGACAGGGGTGGACACCGGGGAGCTGTTTTTT. It encodes CSIRTGVDTGELFF.

This clonotype was counted between two and nine times. The chain employs TRBV6-1 and TRBJ2-3; 9 nucleotides line up with TRBD2. Germline loops: CDR1 MNHNS, CDR2 SASEGT. The CDR3 runs to 15 residues. The V segment lost 7 bases and the J segment 6 bases; nucleotides outside the gene matches: 11. As DNA, the CDR3 is TGTGCCAGCACTTCGCTAGCGGGGTTCCCGGATACGCAGTATTTT. Translation: CASTSLAGFPDTQYF.

Here the CDR3 reads CASSLPQVYEQYF. The CDR3, as DNA: TGTGCCAGCAGCTTACCTCAGGTATACGAGCAGTACTTC. The V gene is TRBV7-3, the J gene TRBJ2-7; D ambiguous. Germline V CDR1 and CDR2: SGHTA, FQGTGA. The CDR3 covers 13 residues. V dropped 2 bases and J dropped 4 bases, with 9 bases sitting between them.

The rearrangement uses TRBV20-1 and TRBJ1-2; possible D gene TRBD1, 5 bases. V was shortened by 6 bases and J by 4 bases, with 15 bases between the two germline ends. This CDR3 region has 13 residues. The germline V gene has CDR1 DFQATT and CDR2 SNEGSKA (reference sequence). The CDR3 sequence: CSARLGEGYGYTF. CDR3 coding DNA: TGCAGTGCCCGTCTAGGGGAGGGCTATGGCTACACCTTC.

The chain combines TRBV13 with TRBJ2-1; 11 positions match TRBD2. J lost 4 bases, V lost 4 bases, and 9 bases had no gene match. Germline CDR1 PRHDT, CDR2 FYEKMQ (reference sequence). The CDR3 is 17 residues long. The CDR3 loop reads CASSSTRSGRVYNEQFF. DNA for the CDR3: TGTGCCAGCAGCTCGACCCGTAGCGGGAGGGTTTACAATGAGCAGTTCTTC.

This clonotype has only a few counts. The chain employs TRBV7-9 and TRBJ2-1; no reliable D call. CDR1 and CDR2 (germline): SEHNR, FQNEAQ (reference sequence). The V end lost 2 bases, the J end lost 2 bases, and 10 bases lay between the germline ends. CDR3 size: 15 residues. The CDR3 here is CASSLRSETYNEQFF. CDR3 DNA sequence: TGTGCCAGCAGCTTACGGAGCGAGACCTACAATGAGCAGTTCTTC. The complete variable domain, with remaining parts taken from reference TRBV7-9 and TRBJ2-1, reads DTGVSQNPRHKITKRGQNVTFRCDPISEHNRLYWYRQTLGQGPEFLTYFQNEAQLEKSRLLSDRFSAERPKGSFSTLEIQRTEQGDSAMYLCASSLRSETYNEQFFGPGTRLTVL.

The chain links TRBV6-6 to TRBJ2-4, with 8 bases that match TRBD2. Germline CDR1 MNHNY, CDR2 SVGAGI (reference sequence). The junction had 4 bases not matched to a gene; V was cut back by 4 bases and J by 8 bases. The length of the CDR3 is 13 residues. In DNA form, the CDR3 reads TGTGCCAGCAGTTCCGGGACTAGGCACATTCAGTACTTC. Encoded protein: CASSSGTRHIQYF.

In this sample, this clonotype turned up a few times. The chain is built from TRBV3-1 and TRBJ1-1; D remains ambiguous. This CDR3 contains 15 residues. Trimming shortened V by 3 bases and J by 4 bases, and 15 bases separated the two germline ends. CDR1 LGHDT and CDR2 YNNKEL come from the germline V gene (reference sequence). CDR3 sequence reads: CASSHIGPAGTEAFF. CDR3 in DNA: TGTGCCAGCAGCCATATAGGACCGGCGGGCACTGAAGCTTTCTTT. The full variable domain, its missing parts supplied by reference TRBV3-1 and TRBJ1-1, is DTAVSQTPKYLVTQMGNDKSIKCEQNLGHDTMYWYKQDSKKFLKIMFSYNNKELIINETVPNRFSPKSPDKAHLNLHINSLELGDSAVYFCASSHIGPAGTEAFFGQGTRLTVV.

The V and J genes are TRBV6-5 and TRBJ1-2, with TRBD1 matching 9 bases. CDR3 size: 13 residues. Unmatched junction bases numbered 4, after V lost 3 bases and J lost 8 bases. CDR1 and CDR2 from the germline V gene are MNHEY and SVGAGI. The CDR3 spells CASSYDRGSGYTF. The CDR3 DNA reads as TGTGCCAGCAGTTATGACAGGGGGTCCGGCTACACCTTC.

The chain employs TRBV7-2 and TRBJ2-1; 12 nucleotides align to TRBD2. V lost 1 base and J lost 0; bases outside the gene matches: 10. The germline V gene has CDR1 SGHTA and CDR2 FQGNSA. The CDR3 consists of 20 residues. For the CDR3, the DNA is TGTGCCAGCAGCTTAGTCGTCGTACTAGCGGGAGGAAGCTCCTACAATGAGCAGTTCTTC. Protein product: CASSLVVVLAGGSSYNEQFF.

The chain has TRBV7-9 and TRBJ1-2; 8 bases align to TRBD1. Germline CDR1 SEHNR, CDR2 FQNEAQ (reference sequence). This CDR3 is built from 15 residues. V lost 4 bases to trimming and J lost 4 bases; unmatched junction nucleotides: 8. CDR3 in amino acids: CASSSGQEIIYGYTF. CDR3 sequence (DNA): TGTGCCAGCAGCTCGGGACAGGAAATAATCTATGGCTACACCTTC.

The J gene is TRBJ1-5, the V gene TRBV2; a weak D match, TRBD1 (5 bases). Germline V lookup: CDR1 SNHLY, CDR2 FYNNEI. V was pared by 1 base and J by 10 bases, with 11 bases between. The CDR3 contains 13 residues. The CDR3 DNA is TGTGCCAGCAGTGAAGGACAGTTTTATCCCCAGCATTTT. Translating it yields CASSEGQFYPQHF.

There are many counts of this clonotype. This chain uses TRBV6-2 or TRBV6-3 with TRBJ2-3, with D perhaps TRBD2 (6 bases). The V gene's germline CDR1 is MNHEY and CDR2 SVGEGT. V was pared by 7 bases and J by 4 bases, with 18 bases between. CDR3 length: 15 amino acids. The CDR3 loop is CASTQEGSGADTQYF. CDR3 DNA: TGTGCCAGCACCCAGGAGGGGAGCGGCGCAGATACGCAGTATTTT.

This clonotype appeared a few times. This rearrangement joins TRBV5-1 to TRBJ1-1; the D is unclear. The V and J ends lost 4 bases and 5 bases respectively, with 24 bases between them. The CDR3 runs 17 residues. The germline CDR1 and CDR2 sequences are SGHRS and YFSETQ. The CDR3 loop reads CASSPSDTTLSGTEAFF. The CDR3 DNA reads TGCGCCAGCAGCCCCTCAGACACCACCCTAAGTGGGACTGAAGCTTTCTTT.

This clonotype was counted between two and nine times. The J gene is TRBJ2-1, the V gene TRBV29-1, with TRBD1 identical over 9 bases. V gave up 7 bases and J gave up 10 bases; unmatched junction bases: 8. The CDR3 loop spans 12 amino acids. CDR1 SQVTM and CDR2 ANQGSEA come from the germline V gene. CDR3 nucleotides: TGCAGCGCTGGGGACAGGGTTGGCGAGCAGTTCTTC. Its protein product is CSAGDRVGEQFF.

The chain has TRBV25-1 and TRBJ2-7, with D uncertain. CDR3 length: 11 amino acids. V dropped 11 bases and J dropped 8 bases, with 16 bases sitting between them. CDR1 is MGHDK, CDR2 SYGVNS, per germline. The DNA for the CDR3 is TGTGCCGCCTCTAGTCGCATCAAGCAGTACTTC. As protein: CAASSRIKQYF.

The gene calls are TRBV30 and TRBJ1-5; D remains unclear. Trimming removed 2 bases at V and 3 bases at J, with 8 bases between. The germline V gene has CDR1 GTSNPN and CDR2 SVGIG (reference sequence). CDR3 size: 13 residues. In DNA form, the CDR3 reads TGTGCCTGGAGTAGTCAACTCAATCAGCCCCAGCATTTT. This sequence encodes CAWSSQLNQPQHF.

This clonotype was seen a handful of times. The J gene is TRBJ2-7, the V gene TRBV6-5; D unresolved. Trimming removed 2 bases at V and 9 bases at J, with 14 bases between. The CDR3 covers 13 residues. CDR1 and CDR2 (germline): MNHEY, SVGAGI. The chain's CDR3 is CASSYTDGLGQYF. The CDR3 DNA follows: TGTGCCAGCAGTTACACGGACGGCCTGGGGCAGTACTTC.

This clonotype turned up a few times. CDR3 sequence: CASRSGGTYEQYF. The CDR3 coding sequence is TGTGCCAGCAGGAGCGGGGGGACCTACGAGCAGTACTTC. The chain uses TRBV12-3 or TRBV12-4 and TRBJ2-7; 9 nucleotides line up with TRBD2. The length of the CDR3 is 13 residues. Trimming cost V 6 bases and J 2 bases; bases outside gene matches: 2.

The J gene is TRBJ1-5, the V gene TRBV7-2, with no clear D. The CDR3 has 14 amino acids. Germline V CDR1 and CDR2: SGHTA, FQGNSA. The germline V and J ends were trimmed by 5 bases and 9 bases, with 17 bases remaining between them. The CDR3, as DNA: TGTGCCAGCAGCCATGCGACTGCCGTGATGCCCCAGCATTTT. Protein sequence: CASSHATAVMPQHF.

This clonotype turned up a few times. This chain joins TRBV20-1 and TRBJ2-7, with TRBD2 identical over 15 bases. The CDR3 is 14 amino acids. The trim removed 1 base at V and 9 bases at J, leaving 4 bases unmatched. Germline V gives CDR1 DFQATT, CDR2 SNEGSKA (reference sequence). CDR3: CSARGTSGGAVQYF. The CDR3 coding sequence is TGCAGTGCTAGAGGGACTAGCGGGGGGGCAGTGCAGTACTTC.

This clonotype was counted between two and nine times. The rearrangement links TRBV12-3 or TRBV12-4 to TRBJ1-6; D is unresolved. This CDR3 is 15 amino acids long. With 8 bases removed from V and 0 bases from J, the gap between germline ends came to 11 bases. CDR3 loop: CASCSQSSYNSPLHF. CDR3 DNA: TGTGCCAGCTGTAGCCAGAGCTCCTATAATTCACCCCTCCACTTT.

The gene calls are TRBV19 and TRBJ2-1; D is uncertain. This CDR3 region has 14 residues. In germline, CDR1 is LNHDA, CDR2 SQIVND (reference sequence). Between the trimmed V and J ends, which lost 6 bases and 5 bases, there was a span of 14 bases. In DNA form, the CDR3 reads TGTGCCAGTAGCCCCAATCTAGACCACAATGAGCAGTTCTTC. Protein: CASSPNLDHNEQFF.

This clonotype was found a few times. This chain links TRBV24-1 with TRBJ2-1; weak D call: TRBD2 (6 bases). The CDR3 length is 14 residues. V was trimmed by 4 bases and J by 4 bases, leaving 10 bases between them. The V gene's germline CDR1 is KGHDR and CDR2 SFDVKD. CDR3 residues: CATSEGGFYNEQFF. The CDR3 DNA reads TGTGCCACCAGTGAGGGAGGCTTTTACAATGAGCAGTTCTTC.

This clonotype was counted a few times. The V gene is TRBV30, the J gene TRBJ2-1, with TRBD2 matching 7 bases. CDR1 and CDR2 (germline): GTSNPN, SVGIG (reference sequence). V shed 0 bases, J shed 5 bases, and the junction held 13 bases outside the gene matches. This CDR3 has 17 residues. The CDR3 sequence is CAWSVRGVGRGNNEQFF. CDR3 nucleotides: TGTGCCTGGAGTGTACGGGGTGTGGGGCGGGGGAACAATGAGCAGTTCTTC.